This is a list of T cell receptor beta chains from one sample in a study of T cells in Graves' hyperthyroidism and ophthalmopathy. TCRdb re-analysed the multiplex PCR reads in MiXCR, keeping a single row per CDR3 protein. The data contain about 560,000 distinct CDR3 sequences, 15% to 20% of them singletons. Sequencing used blood. The receptors shown here come from a young woman with Graves' hyperthyroidism. Each CDR3 is given without its conserved first and last residue.

v_call: TRBV24-1
j_call: TRBJ2-2
cdr3_aa: ATSPSGATNTGELF

v_call: TRBV5-1
j_call: TRBJ2-1
cdr3_aa: ASSLDAGHYNEQF

v_call: TRBV27
j_call: TRBJ2-4
cdr3_aa: ASSSIIRVTLGQNIQY

v_call: TRBV27
j_call: TRBJ2-5
cdr3_aa: ASSLSTRLETQY

v_call: TRBV7-3
j_call: TRBJ2-2
cdr3_aa: ASSSTYGGELF

v_call: TRBV29-1
j_call: TRBJ2-1
cdr3_aa: SASLAVYNEQF

v_call: TRBV12-5
j_call: TRBJ1-4
cdr3_aa: ASGPSGQGGEKLF

v_call: TRBV6-1
j_call: TRBJ1-2
cdr3_aa: ASSEDQGADGYT

v_call: TRBV7-9
j_call: TRBJ1-4
cdr3_aa: ASSLSEGGEKLF

v_call: TRBV5-1
j_call: TRBJ1-1
cdr3_aa: ASSLEPGIGTEAF

v_call: TRBV11-3
j_call: TRBJ2-7
cdr3_aa: ASSPGVAPYEQY

v_call: TRBV15
j_call: TRBJ2-3
cdr3_aa: ATSRDGGAGVTDTQY

v_call: TRBV19
j_call: TRBJ1-6
cdr3_aa: ASSPLRASNPNSPLH

v_call: TRBV9
j_call: TRBJ2-1
cdr3_aa: ASSPNPSGGEDEQF

v_call: TRBV20-1
j_call: TRBJ2-7
cdr3_aa: SASRDNYEQY

v_call: TRBV10-3
j_call: TRBJ2-5
cdr3_aa: AISDTGLETQY

v_call: TRBV2
j_call: TRBJ2-1
cdr3_aa: ASSALFGTVSYNEQF

v_call: TRBV7-2
j_call: TRBJ2-3
cdr3_aa: ASSLSARFDTQY

v_call: TRBV20-1
j_call: TRBJ2-1
cdr3_aa: SARGLAEEQF

v_call: TRBV14
j_call: TRBJ2-3
cdr3_aa: ASSPIAGSNKATQY

v_call: TRBV5-1
j_call: TRBJ1-4
cdr3_aa: ASSLFYLGTGFEKLF

v_call: TRBV12-3/TRBV12-4
j_call: TRBJ2-1
cdr3_aa: AVTREGSNGKQF

v_call: TRBV4-1
j_call: TRBJ2-1
cdr3_aa: ASSPLTSGNEQF